The 21 T cell receptor beta chains reported below all come from one sample, sequenced in a study of pediatric ulcerative colitis. Produced via immunoSEQ multiplex PCR; TCRdb's table is partial and in-frame only. The sample lists some 35,000 clones, about three quarters occurring once. Rectal tissue came from one to two pinch biopsies taken at colonoscopy. The specimen was gut tissue. The receptors were gathered from a boy under 18 with mild ulcerative colitis.

V usage is TRBV5-6 and J usage is TRBJ2-1, with 8 bases lining up with TRBD2. The CDR3 covers 16 residues. From germline, CDR1 is SGHDT and CDR2 YYEEEE. Trimming removed 4 bases from V and 3 bases from J; junction bases left unmatched: 9. This chain's CDR3 is CASSNTGLAIYNEQFF. DNA of the CDR3: TGTGCCAGCAGCAATACCGGACTAGCTATCTACAATGAGCAGTTCTTC. The full variable domain, with the rest looked up from reference TRBV5-6 and TRBJ2-1, is DAGVTQSPTHLIKTRGQQVTLRCSPKSGHDTVSWYQQALGQGPQFIFQYYEEEERQRGNFPDRFSGHQFPNYSSELNVNALLLGDSALYLCASSNTGLAIYNEQFFGPGTRLTVL.

As for this clone: Other DNA sequences in the sample encode the same CDR3. The chain is built from TRBV6-5 and TRBJ1-2, with D hard to call. CDR1 and CDR2 from the germline V gene are MNHEY and SVGAGI. The V end lost 4 bases, the J end lost 6 bases, and 9 bases lay between the germline ends. The CDR3 consists of 12 residues. CDR3 loop: CASSSGGDGYTF. The CDR3, as DNA: TGTGCCAGCAGTTCGGGTGGGGATGGCTACACCTTC.

The chain uses TRBV18 and TRBJ2-3, with TRBD2 as a possible D gene (6 bases). V was trimmed by 3 bases and J by 5 bases, leaving 12 bases between them. Germline values: CDR1 KGHSH, CDR2 LQKENI. CDR3 length: 14 amino acids. CDR3 in amino acids: CASSPQTGGDTQYF. Here the CDR3 DNA reads TGTGCCAGCTCACCCCAGACCGGGGGAGATACGCAGTATTTT. Full variable domain (rest looked up from reference TRBV18 and TRBJ2-3): NAGVMQNPRHLVRRRGQEARLRCSPMKGHSHVYWYRQLPEEGLKFMVYLQKENIIDESGMPKERFSAEFPKEGPSILRIQQVVRGDSAAYFCASSPQTGGDTQYFGPGTRLTVL.

The V gene is TRBV7-3, the J gene TRBJ1-6, with unresolved D. Germline V lookup: CDR1 SGHTA, CDR2 FQGTGA. The V end lost 5 bases, the J end lost 4 bases, and 18 bases lay between the germline ends. The CDR3 has 17 residues. The CDR3 sequence is CASSHPLGRLYNSPLHF. CDR3 bases: TGTGCCAGCAGCCACCCATTAGGGCGCTTATATAATTCACCCCTCCACTTT.

The chain uses TRBV7-9 and TRBJ1-2; 8 nucleotides line up with TRBD1. Per the germline V gene, CDR1 is SEHNR and CDR2 is FQNEAQ (reference sequence). The CDR3 contains 14 residues. V was pared by 3 bases and J by 4 bases, with 4 bases of the junction left unmatched. CDR3 region: CASSFSGQAYGYTF. In DNA, the CDR3 is TGTGCCAGCAGCTTTTCGGGACAGGCCTATGGCTACACCTTC.

The genes are TRBV5-1 and TRBJ1-1; possibly TRBD1 for D (6 bases). CDR1 and CDR2 (germline): SGHRS, YFSETQ. This CDR3 has 16 amino acids. V lost 5 bases and J lost 2, with 19 bases in between. For the CDR3, the DNA is TGCGCCAGCAGAGGTGGACAGCTAACCCTTAACACTGAAGCTTTCTTT. Translation: CASRGGQLTLNTEAFF.

The chain joins TRBV6-6 to TRBJ1-6; 9 bases are a match to TRBD1. The junction had 13 bases not matched to a gene; V was cut back by 6 bases and J by 16 bases. The germline V gene has CDR1 MNHNY and CDR2 SVGAGI (reference sequence). The CDR3 extends over 14 amino acids. The CDR3 region is CASSPTGGGWALHF. CDR3 nucleotides: TGTGCCAGCAGCCCTACAGGGGGCGGGTGGGCGCTCCACTTT.

As concerns this clone: The sample holds other DNA sequences that translate to the same CDR3. J is TRBJ1-1 and V is TRBV5-1, with no clear D. From germline, CDR1 is SGHRS and CDR2 YFSETQ. V was pared by 1 base and J by 0 bases, with 4 bases between. This CDR3 has 13 residues. This chain's CDR3 is CASSLSVNTEAFF. The DNA for the CDR3 is TGCGCCAGCAGCTTGTCTGTGAACACTGAAGCTTTCTTT.

The chain has TRBV9 and TRBJ1-4, with D perhaps TRBD1 (6 bases). Germline V gene sequence: CDR1 SGDLS, CDR2 YYNGEE. The CDR3 has 15 amino acids. V was cut by 4 bases and J by 8 bases, with 18 bases left in between. The CDR3 region is CASSPRGGADEKLFF. The CDR3 bases are TGTGCCAGCAGCCCCCGGGGGGGGGCAGACGAAAAACTGTTTTTT.

The chain couples TRBV9 to TRBJ2-3; 12 bases fit TRBD2. CDR1 is SGDLS, CDR2 YYNGEE, per germline. V was clipped by 2 bases and J by 2 bases; unmatched bases: 6. The CDR3 spans 17 residues. The CDR3 protein is CASSVGLAGRSTDTQYF. CDR3 bases: TGTGCCAGCAGCGTCGGACTAGCGGGGCGATCCACAGATACGCAGTATTTT.

This clone was counted a single time. The rearrangement uses TRBV5-6 and TRBJ2-3; 11 nucleotides agree with TRBD2. The CDR3 spans 17 residues. The V segment lost 1 base and the J segment 3 bases; nucleotides outside the gene matches: 7. Germline V gene sequence: CDR1 SGHDT, CDR2 YYEEEE. The CDR3 reads CASSLFSGGASTDTQYF. DNA of the CDR3: TGTGCCAGCAGCTTGTTTAGCGGGGGGGCGTCAACAGATACGCAGTATTTT.

The V and J genes are TRBV7-2 and TRBJ2-5; 11 bases fit TRBD2. V lost 1 base and J lost 2; bases outside the gene matches: 3. The length of the CDR3 is 16 residues. Germline V gene sequence: CDR1 SGHTA, CDR2 FQGNSA. The CDR3 DNA sequence: TGTGCCAGCAGCTTAGAACTAGCGGGGGCTCAAGAGACCCAGTACTTC. It encodes CASSLELAGAQETQYF.

V gene TRBV5-4 combines with J gene TRBJ2-1; D is unresolved. Germline CDR1 reads SGHNT; CDR2 reads YYREEE (reference sequence). CDR3 size: 14 residues. V was clipped by 0 bases and J by 7 bases, with 11 bases between them. CDR3 loop: CASSLAVSINEQFF. CDR3 in DNA: TGTGCCAGCAGCTTGGCAGTTTCGATAAATGAGCAGTTCTTC.

The V and J genes are TRBV9 and TRBJ2-7; 8 nucleotides line up with TRBD1. Germline assignment: CDR1 SGDLS and CDR2 YYNGEE. CDR3 length: 14 residues. V was pared by 3 bases and J by 3 bases, with 5 bases of the junction left unmatched. DNA for the CDR3: TGTGCCAGCAGCGGGGGGGACAGGTTCTACGAGCAGTACTTC. It yields the protein CASSGGDRFYEQYF.

The gene calls are TRBV19 and TRBJ2-5, with 8 nucleotides matching TRBD2. Germline lookup yields CDR1 LNHDA and CDR2 SQIVND (reference sequence). V was clipped by 4 bases and J by 5 bases; unmatched bases: 15. This CDR3 spans 17 amino acids. The CDR3 spells CASSTRSSSGYGETQYF. Written as DNA, the CDR3 is TGTGCCAGTAGTACCCGATCCTCTAGCGGGTACGGCGAGACCCAGTACTTC.

The chain links TRBV30 to TRBJ1-5, with 7 nucleotides matching TRBD1. The junction had 13 bases not matched to a gene; V was cut back by 1 base and J by 7 bases. The length of the CDR3 is 16 residues. Germline assignment: CDR1 GTSNPN and CDR2 SVGIG (reference sequence). The CDR3 loop reads CAWSGNRGGSGQPQHF. CDR3 nucleotides: TGTGCCTGGAGTGGAAACAGGGGTGGATCGGGGCAGCCCCAGCATTTT.

V gene TRBV6-5 combines with J gene TRBJ1-6; TRBD1 matches at 7 bases. The CDR3 is 14 amino acids. Germline lookup yields CDR1 MNHEY and CDR2 SVGAGI. Trimming cost V 8 bases and J 8 bases; bases outside gene matches: 9. CDR3 protein: CASGKQGRDSPLHF. CDR3 nucleotides: TGTGCCAGCGGGAAACAGGGGAGGGATTCACCCCTCCACTTT.

V is TRBV4-2 and J is TRBJ1-2, with D possibly being TRBD1 (6 bases). The germline V gene has CDR1 LGHNA and CDR2 YNFKEQ. The length of the CDR3 is 14 residues. V was shortened by 1 base and J by 3 bases, with 9 bases between the two germline ends. The CDR3 spells CASSQVGGDYGYTF. Written as DNA, the CDR3 is TGTGCCAGCAGCCAAGTAGGGGGTGACTATGGCTACACCTTC.

The gene calls are TRBV5-1 and TRBJ2-7; TRBD1 is a possible D gene (6 bases). V was shortened by 4 bases and J by 3 bases, with 14 bases between the two germline ends. The CDR3 is 14 residues long. Germline lookup yields CDR1 SGHRS and CDR2 YFSETQ. In DNA, the CDR3 is TGCGCCAGCAGCGGATCGGACAGTAGCTACGAGCAGTACTTC. Its protein product is CASSGSDSSYEQYF.

This chain connects TRBV7-6 to TRBJ2-3, with D possibly being TRBD1 or TRBD2 (5 bases each). Per germline, CDR1 SGHVS and CDR2 FNYEAQ. CDR3 length equals 14 residues. Trimming pared 1 base from V and 10 bases from J, leaving 15 bases between. CDR3 protein: CASSLVDRLIAQYF. The CDR3 bases are TGTGCCAGCAGCTTAGTCGACAGACTAATTGCGCAGTATTTT.

The chain has TRBV5-1 and TRBJ1-2; the D gene is possibly TRBD1 (5 bases). Looked up from germline, CDR1 is SGHRS and CDR2 is YFSETQ. Deletions cut 4 bases from V and 7 bases from J, with 17 bases between. There are 14 residues in the CDR3. CDR3 coding DNA: TGCGCCAGCAGCCCAAATCAGGGAGGGTCTGGCTACACCTTC. Translation: CASSPNQGGSGYTF.